This entry lists 20 T cell receptor beta chains sequenced from one sample in a study of metastatic and nonmetastatic thyroid tumors. TCRdb ran MiXCR on the PCR reads. The sample lists some 55,000 clones; 20% were seen once. Patients had received no treatment of any kind before thyroid surgery. Sequencing was done on a sample of blood. The source is a female donor with papillary thyroid cancer or a benign thyroid nodule (not recorded which). Some clones in this sample may be carry-over from other donors' samples.

This clone was seen many times. V is TRBV11-2 and J is TRBJ2-3; 14 nucleotides agree with TRBD2. CDR1 and CDR2 from the germline V gene are SGHAT and FQNNGV. This CDR3 is 16 amino acids long. V gave up 5 bases and J gave up 1 base; unmatched junction bases: 2. The CDR3 bases are TGTGCCAGCAGCCGACTAGCGGGAGGGGGCACAGATACGCAGTATTTT. Protein product: CASSRLAGGGTDTQYF.

A few counts support this clone. V and J are TRBV11-2 and TRBJ2-1; no firm D call. The CDR3 length is 14 residues. The germline CDR1 and CDR2 sequences are SGHAT and FQNNGV. Deletions cut 0 bases from V and 7 bases from J, with 10 bases between. CDR3 DNA: TGTGCCAGCAGCTTAGAGGATGGGTGGAATGAGCAGTTCTTC. Its protein product is CASSLEDGWNEQFF.

This clone showed up many times. The chain's CDR3 is CAWNPRGWGETQYF. The CDR3 coding sequence is TGTGCCTGGAACCCTAGGGGCTGGGGGGAGACCCAGTACTTC. The rearrangement joins TRBV30 to TRBJ2-5; D assignment may be TRBD1 or TRBD2 (5 bases each). V was shortened by 4 bases and J by 5 bases, with 17 bases between the two germline ends. The germline CDR1 and CDR2 sequences are GTSNPN and SVGIG (reference sequence). The CDR3 sequence is 14 residues long. Full variable domain (missing parts from reference TRBV30 and TRBJ2-5): SQTIHQWPATLVQPVGSPLSLECTVEGTSNPNLYWYRQAAGRGLQLLFYSVGIGQISSEVPQNLSASRPQDRQFILSSKKLLLSDSGFYLCAWNPRGWGETQYFGPGTRLLVL.

Points on this clone: Lacking the conserved final phenylalanine or tryptophan, this CDR3 likely reflects a read error. The genes are TRBV24-1 and TRBJ2-7; D could derive from TRBD1 or TRBD2 (5 bases each). V was trimmed by 8 bases and J by 4 bases, leaving 17 bases between them. The CDR3 is made up of 14 amino acids. CDR1 and CDR2 from the germline V gene are KGHDR and SFDVKD. This chain's CDR3 is CATTPGTAPYEQYL. Written as DNA, the CDR3 is TGTGCCACCACCCCCGGGACGGCACCATACGAGCAGTACCTC.

This clone was detected many times. A much larger clone sits a single nucleotide away, making a read error possible. The V call is TRBV6-5, the J call TRBJ2-1, with 8 nucleotides matching TRBD2. Germline V gene data show CDR1 as MNHEY and CDR2 as SVGAGI. With 0 bases clipped from V and 9 bases from J, the junction kept 13 bases outside the gene matches. The CDR3 has 17 amino acids. This CDR3 is CASSYSVLAVGRSEQFF. The CDR3 region has the DNA TGTGCCAGCAGTTACTCGGTACTAGCGGTCGGGAGGAGTGAGCAGTTCTTC.

This clone has ten or more counts. The chain recombines TRBV11-1 with TRBJ2-1; a possible D gene is TRBD2 (5 bases). Germline V gene lookup returns CDR1 SGHAT and CDR2 FQDESV (reference sequence). The length of the CDR3 is 19 residues. Deletions cut 3 bases from V and 4 bases from J, with 25 bases between. CDR3 DNA sequence: TGTGCCAGCAGCTTTGCGGTTGGGTCGGCGCTAGCTCCTTACAATGAGCAGTTCTTC. Residues: CASSFAVGSALAPYNEQFF.

In regard to this clone: One junction end disagrees with the germline gene, perhaps due to a read error. The genes are TRBV6-1 and TRBJ2-7, with 8 nucleotides matching TRBD2. The CDR3 runs 15 residues. Germline CDR1 MNHNS, CDR2 SASEGT. The CDR3 bases are TGTGCCAGCAGTCAAACCTGGACTAGCAAGTACGAGCAATACTTC. Its translation is CASSQTWTSKYEQYF.

This clone was counted ten times or more. CDR3: CALGDADGQPQHF. As DNA, the CDR3 is TGTGCCCTGGGGGACGCCGACGGTCAGCCCCAGCATTTT. The chain links TRBV7-9 to TRBJ1-5, with D tentatively TRBD1 (5 bases). There are 13 residues in the CDR3. CDR1 is SEHNR, CDR2 FQNEAQ, per germline (reference sequence). Trimming stripped 11 bases from V and 6 bases from J, with 17 bases between. The variable domain in full, with the rest retrieved from reference TRBV7-9 and TRBJ1-5, is DTGVSQNPRHKITKRGQNVTFRCDPISEHNRLYWYRQTLGQGPEFLTYFQNEAQLEKSRLLSDRFSAERPKGSFSTLEIQRTEQGDSAMYLCALGDADGQPQHFGDGTRLSIL.

The sample holds many counts of this clone. The sample contains more than one DNA sequence encoding this CDR3. The V call is TRBV29-1, the J call TRBJ2-7; D is possibly TRBD1 (6 bases). This CDR3 region has 13 residues. Trimming pared 4 bases from V and 3 bases from J, leaving 13 bases between. Germline CDR1 is SQVTM and CDR2 is ANQGSEA. CDR3 amino acids: CSVAAGTSYEQYF. CDR3 nucleotides: TGCAGCGTTGCAGCCGGGACAAGCTACGAGCAGTACTTC.

This rearrangement joins TRBV7-9 to TRBJ2-7, with TRBD1 as a possible D gene (5 bases). The CDR3 consists of 13 residues. Trimming stripped 6 bases from V and 2 bases from J, with 11 bases between. In germline, CDR1 is SEHNR, CDR2 FQNEAQ (reference sequence). The CDR3 nucleotides read TGTGCCAGCAGTCCCAGGGATCCCTACGAGCAGTACTTC. Its translation is CASSPRDPYEQYF. The variable domain in full, with the rest retrieved from reference TRBV7-9 and TRBJ2-7, is DTGVSQNPRHKITKRGQNVTFRCDPISEHNRLYWYRQTLGQGPEFLTYFQNEAQLEKSRLLSDRFSAERPKGSFSTLEIQRTEQGDSAMYLCASSPRDPYEQYFGPGTRLTVT.

This clone was seen at least ten times. The rearrangement joins TRBV3-1 to TRBJ2-5, with TRBD2 matching over 7 bases. The CDR3 runs 14 residues. V lost 7 bases, J lost 2 bases, and 7 bases stayed unmatched. CDR1 and CDR2 from the germline V gene are LGHDT and YNNKEL (reference sequence). CDR3 DNA: TGTGCCAGCACGTCCCTAGCGGTTCAAGAGACCCAGTACTTC. Translating gives CASTSLAVQETQYF.

The rearrangement joins TRBV6-1 to TRBJ1-2, with D unresolved. Between the trimmed V and J ends, which lost 10 bases and 8 bases, there was a span of 11 bases. The germline CDR1 and CDR2 sequences are MNHNS and SASEGT. This CDR3 region has 10 residues. The CDR3 DNA reads TGTGCCACCCCAAGAGAAGGCTACACCTTC. Amino acids: CATPREGYTF.

This clone has a count of ten or more. The chain carries TRBV11-3 and TRBJ2-6; possible D gene TRBD1, 6 bases. V gave up 5 bases and J gave up 3 bases, with 8 bases separating them. CDR1 and CDR2 from the germline V gene are SGHNT and YENEEA. The CDR3 loop spans 14 amino acids. CDR3 in amino acids: CASSQGGGANVLTF. The CDR3, as DNA: TGTGCCAGCAGCCAAGGGGGTGGGGCCAACGTCCTGACTTTC.

The V gene is TRBV5-1, the J gene TRBJ2-1; D remains ambiguous. Germline CDR1 SGHRS, CDR2 YFSETQ. This CDR3 has 12 residues. V lost 6 bases to trimming and J lost 5 bases, with 9 bases between them. The CDR3 DNA reads as TGCGCCAGCACATTGATGCACAATGAGCAGTTCTTC. As protein: CASTLMHNEQFF.

This clone was counted a single time. At the DNA level, this CDR3 is encoded by other sequences in the same sample as well. V is TRBV20-1 and J is TRBJ2-7, with 8 bases matching TRBD2. CDR3 length: 14 residues. V shed 5 bases and J 2 bases; nucleotides not matched to a gene: 8. Germline V CDR1 and CDR2: DFQATT, SNEGSKA (reference sequence). The CDR3 DNA reads as TGCAGTGCTGTTCGGGAGGGGTACGCCTACGAGCAGTACTTC. It yields the protein CSAVREGYAYEQYF.

This clone appeared many times. This may stem from a read error, because a much larger clone lies one nucleotide away. The V gene is TRBV28, the J gene TRBJ1-2; no clear D gene. CDR1 MDHEN and CDR2 SYDVKM come from the germline V gene. This CDR3 is built from 13 residues. The DNA of the CDR3 is TGTGCCAGCAGTTTAATTGGCGGGGTGGGCTACGCCTTC. This translates into CASSLIGGVGYAF.

This clone was counted ten times or more. The chain is built from TRBV19 and TRBJ1-3; 10 positions match TRBD1. Germline lookup yields CDR1 LNHDA and CDR2 SQIVND (reference sequence). This CDR3 region has 15 residues. J lost 3 bases, V lost 4 bases, and 3 bases had no gene match. The CDR3 is CASSTGQGFGNTIYF. The CDR3 DNA follows: TGTGCCAGTAGTACGGGACAGGGGTTTGGAAACACCATATATTTT. Supplemented by reference TRBV19 and TRBJ1-3, the full variable domain reads DGGITQSPKYLFRKEGQNVTLSCEQNLNHDAMYWYRQDPGQGLRLIYYSQIVNDFQKGDIAEGYSVSREKKESFPLTVTSAQKNPTAFYLCASSTGQGFGNTIYFGEGSWLTVV.

The rearrangement links TRBV7-9 to TRBJ2-2; a possible D gene is TRBD1 (5 bases). The germline V and J ends were trimmed by 6 bases and 4 bases, with 9 bases remaining between them. The germline CDR1 and CDR2 sequences are SEHNR and FQNEAQ (reference sequence). The CDR3 is 13 amino acids. CDR3 residues: CASSPTATGELFF. The CDR3 DNA follows: TGTGCCAGCAGTCCGACAGCCACCGGGGAGCTGTTTTTT.

This clone was counted ten times or more. The chain recombines TRBV5-1 with TRBJ2-7; 10 bases agree with TRBD2. V shed 0 bases, J shed 4 bases, and the junction held 1 base outside the gene matches. Germline V gene lookup returns CDR1 SGHRS and CDR2 YFSETQ. The CDR3 loop spans 14 amino acids. DNA of the CDR3: TGCGCCAGCAGCTTGGATAGCGGGAGGTACGAGCAGTACTTC. Amino acids: CASSLDSGRYEQYF.

This clone has a count of ten or more. This rearrangement joins TRBV5-1 to TRBJ2-7, with 7 bases aligning to TRBD1. The CDR3 has 15 residues. V trimming: 4 bases; J trimming: 3 bases; junction bases outside the gene matches: 10. Germline V CDR1 and CDR2: SGHRS, YFSETQ. In nucleotides, the CDR3 is TGCGCCAGCAGCCCGGAGACAGGGTCTCGCTACGAGCAGTACTTC. Translating gives CASSPETGSRYEQYF.